The present entry profiles one TCR beta chain with its context. As yet, its antigen is unknown. The data were obtained in a study of immune evolution from preneoplasia to lung adenocarcinoma. Regarding the study as a whole: Clonality was highest in normal lung, lower in later-stage lesions apparently.

Method: immunoSEQ multiplex PCR; TCRdb's copy keeps in-frame clones and lacks some. The profile shows 4,900 or so clones, roughly 90% of them singletons. Germline CDR1 is SGHTS and CDR2 is YDEGEE. CDR3 length: 12 residues. Deletions cut 2 bases from V and 9 bases from J, with 11 bases between. Sequencing was done on a sample of FFPE atypical adenomatous hyperplasia tissue from the lung. Subset in this sample: atypical adenomatous hyperplasia (AAH), lung preneoplasia. This clonotype was obtained from a person between 65 and 79 years old with lung adenocarcinoma. The V and J genes are TRBV5-8 and TRBJ1-2; a possible D gene is TRBD1 (5 bases). This chain's CDR3 is CASSFTGQRYTF. The CDR3 DNA follows: TGTGCCAGCAGCTTTACCGGACAACGCTACACCTTC.